The clone carrying this TCR beta chain was observed a handful of times. Its antigen is unidentified. The entry originates in a study of cytomegalovirus exposure and HLA in healthy donors. Study results and caveats: Rarity characterized most TCR sequences, yet some public TCRs appeared in many donors. An analysis that came later showed most CMV-associated TCR beta chains appearing HLA-restricted.

This CDR3 is built from 16 residues. Germline V gene sequence: CDR1 MDHEN, CDR2 SYDVKM. Trimming took 3 bases from V and 0 from J, leaving 14 bases between them. 13 Jbeta primers and 60 Vbeta primers were used for the PCR. Sequencing used immunoSEQ multiplex PCR; TCRdb keeps in-frame clones, though not all of them. The table includes around 86,000 clones, about 79% detected once. The sample comprised PBMCs. The TCR originated in a female donor in good health and CMV-seronegative. V is TRBV28 and J is TRBJ1-1; D remains ambiguous. CDR3 nucleotides: TGTGCCAGCAGTTTGTCCCCCCCTGGCATGAACACTGAAGCTTTCTTT. This gives the protein CASSLSPPGMNTEAFF.